The 12 T cell receptor beta chains below all came from one sample that was sequenced in a study of shared clonotypes between healthy human individuals. Sequencing was performed with immunoSEQ multiplex PCR; in TCRdb, only in-frame clones are kept and a portion is missing. The sample contains around 2.1 million clones, nearly 97% of which appear only once. What was sequenced was naive CD4+ T cells sorted from blood. Subset given: CD45RA+ positively selected. The receptors stem from a man aged 18 to 30 in good health.

This rearrangement joins TRBV15 to TRBJ1-5; D unclear. CDR1 is LNHNV, CDR2 YYDKDF, per germline (reference sequence). The length of the CDR3 is 14 residues. Trimming took 2 bases from V and 1 from J, leaving 6 bases between them. As DNA, the CDR3 is TGTGCCACCAGCAGACCCCTGAGCAATCAGCCCCAGCATTTT. This encodes CATSRPLSNQPQHF.

V is TRBV5-4 and J is TRBJ2-1; D is tentatively TRBD1 or TRBD2 (5 bases each). V shed 0 bases and J shed 9 bases, with 16 bases lying between them. Germline V gene sequence: CDR1 SGHNT, CDR2 YYREEE (reference sequence). The CDR3 totals 15 residues. The CDR3 DNA reads TGTGCCAGCAGCTTGGGAGGTCGAGGGGTGGGTGAGCAGTTCTTC. It specifies CASSLGGRGVGEQFF.

The V call is TRBV7-2, the J call TRBJ2-1, with 13 nucleotides matching TRBD2. Germline CDR1 reads SGHTA; CDR2 reads FQGNSA. The ends lost 6 bases at V and 8 bases at J; junction bases unmatched: 4. This CDR3 has 14 residues. The chain's CDR3 is CASRAGLAGDEQFF. The CDR3 bases are TGTGCCAGCAGAGCCGGACTAGCGGGAGATGAGCAGTTCTTC.

The chain joins TRBV27 to TRBJ2-7; either TRBD1 or TRBD2 may supply D (5 bases each). CDR1 and CDR2 from the germline V gene are MNHEY and SMNVEV (reference sequence). CDR3 length: 15 residues. Trimming shortened V by 2 bases and J by 3 bases, and 14 bases separated the two germline ends. The CDR3 nucleotides are TGTGCCAGCAGTTTAGAGCCGGGACGCCACTACGAGCAGTACTTC. This codes for CASSLEPGRHYEQYF.

With respect to this clone: The sample carries other DNA sequences with the same CDR3. This rearrangement joins TRBV6-5 to TRBJ1-2, with 8 nucleotides matching TRBD1. With V trimmed by 6 bases and J by 5 bases, 5 bases remained unmatched. Germline loops: CDR1 MNHEY, CDR2 SVGAGI. This CDR3 has 13 residues. The CDR3 spells CASRPTGGYGYTF. CDR3 coding DNA: TGTGCCAGCAGGCCCACAGGGGGTTATGGCTACACCTTC.

The V call is TRBV30, the J call TRBJ2-7; 10 bases line up with TRBD1. The ends lost 3 bases at V and 7 bases at J; junction bases unmatched: 12. Germline CDR1 is GTSNPN and CDR2 is SVGIG (reference sequence). CDR3 length: 15 residues. CDR3 region: CAWSSRGTGAGEQYF. The CDR3 DNA follows: TGTGCCTGGAGCTCCCGAGGGACAGGGGCAGGAGAGCAGTACTTC. Complete variable domain (other parts from reference TRBV30 and TRBJ2-7): SQTIHQWPATLVQPVGSPLSLECTVEGTSNPNLYWYRQAAGRGLQLLFYSVGIGQISSEVPQNLSASRPQDRQFILSSKKLLLSDSGFYLCAWSSRGTGAGEQYFGPGTRLTVT.

Details on this clone: The identical CDR3 is also encoded by other nucleotide sequences in the sample. The rearrangement links TRBV18 to TRBJ1-2, with TRBD1 identical over 10 bases. CDR1 is KGHSH, CDR2 LQKENI, per germline. V shed 6 bases and J 3 bases; nucleotides not matched to a gene: 4. CDR3 size: 14 residues. The CDR3 DNA sequence: TGTGCCAGCTCTCCAGGACAGGGGGACTATGGCTACACCTTC. It yields the protein CASSPGQGDYGYTF. Full variable domain (outside the CDR3, taken from reference TRBV18 and TRBJ1-2): NAGVMQNPRHLVRRRGQEARLRCSPMKGHSHVYWYRQLPEEGLKFMVYLQKENIIDESGMPKERFSAEFPKEGPSILRIQQVVRGDSAAYFCASSPGQGDYGYTFGSGTRLTVV.

The chain carries TRBV7-2 and TRBJ2-4; possible D gene TRBD2, 6 bases. The germline V gene has CDR1 SGHTA and CDR2 FQGNSA. This CDR3 is built from 13 residues. The germline V and J ends were trimmed by 9 bases and 0 bases, with 9 bases remaining between them. This CDR3 reads CASEGLAKNIQYF. In DNA, the CDR3 is TGTGCCAGTGAGGGACTAGCCAAAAACATTCAGTACTTC.

This clone was counted a few times. The sample carries other DNA sequences with the same CDR3. CDR3 sequence: CASSPGPSYEQYF. CDR3 bases: TGTGCCAGCTCACCAGGGCCCTCCTACGAGCAGTACTTC. The rearrangement uses TRBV18 and TRBJ2-7; D remains ambiguous. This CDR3 spans 13 amino acids. V lost 2 bases, J lost 0 bases, and 5 bases lay in between. CDR1 KGHSH and CDR2 LQKENI come from the germline V gene.

V and J are TRBV27 and TRBJ2-1; 7 bases match TRBD2. The CDR3 totals 15 residues. CDR1 MNHEY and CDR2 SMNVEV come from the germline V gene (reference sequence). Trimming removed 2 bases from V and 4 bases from J; junction bases left unmatched: 5. CDR3 coding DNA: TGTGCCAGCAGTTTAGACGGGAGGCCGTACAATGAGCAGTTCTTC. Protein product: CASSLDGRPYNEQFF.

The gene calls are TRBV5-4 and TRBJ2-5; possible D gene TRBD2, 5 bases. V was cut by 3 bases and J by 2 bases, with 14 bases left in between. Germline CDR1 is SGHNT and CDR2 is YYREEE (reference sequence). The CDR3 covers 15 residues. In DNA form, the CDR3 reads TGTGCCAGCAGCTCCTCACGCGAGGGACAAGAGACCCAGTACTTC. Protein sequence: CASSSSREGQETQYF.

The rearrangement links TRBV11-2 to TRBJ2-2, with TRBD2 matching over 9 bases. The CDR3 is 17 residues long. V was pared by 0 bases and J by 0 bases, with 2 bases of the junction left unmatched. Germline V gives CDR1 SGHAT, CDR2 FQNNGV. The CDR3 DNA follows: TGTGCCAGCAGCTTAGATTGGACTAGCGCGAACACCGGGGAGCTGTTTTTT. It codes for CASSLDWTSANTGELFF.